The source of this T cell receptor (beta chain) is a study of liver allograft versus peripheral blood T cells. The wider study: Comparisons were made between T cell receptor repertoires found in transplanted livers and those circulating in recipients' peripheral blood.

Study-wide points: Peripheral blood T cell receptor repertoires reportedly differed from those found within liver allografts.

One entry per CDR3 protein results from TCRdb running MiXCR on the reads. Among thousands of distinct CDR3 sequences, about a fifth were seen once, and the ten largest hold 5% to 6.5%. As regards this clonotype: Its antigen is unidentified.

This clonotype originated in a human patient who had a liver transplant. Part of the T cells may come from the graft donor.

CDR3 bases: TGCAGTGCTAGAGTCCCACATTCCTCCTACAATGAGCAGTTCTTC. Encoded protein: CSARVPHSSYNEQFF. The rearrangement uses TRBV20-1 and TRBJ2-1, with D unresolved. Germline loops: CDR1 DFQATT, CDR2 SNEGSKA (reference sequence). This CDR3 comprises 15 residues. V shed 1 base and J shed 0 bases, with 10 bases lying between them.